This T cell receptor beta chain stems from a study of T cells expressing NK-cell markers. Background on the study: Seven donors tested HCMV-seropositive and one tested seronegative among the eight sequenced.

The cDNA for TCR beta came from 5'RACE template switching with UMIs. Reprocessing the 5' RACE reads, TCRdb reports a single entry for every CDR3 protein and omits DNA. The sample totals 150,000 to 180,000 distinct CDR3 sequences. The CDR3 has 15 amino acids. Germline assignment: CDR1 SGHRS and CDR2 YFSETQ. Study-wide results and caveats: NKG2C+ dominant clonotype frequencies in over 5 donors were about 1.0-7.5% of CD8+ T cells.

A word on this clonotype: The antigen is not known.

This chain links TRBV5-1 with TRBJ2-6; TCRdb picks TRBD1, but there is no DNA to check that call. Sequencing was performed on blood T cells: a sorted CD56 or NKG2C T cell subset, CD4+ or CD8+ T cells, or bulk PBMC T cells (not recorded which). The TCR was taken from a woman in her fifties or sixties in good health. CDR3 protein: CASSFGTAGANVLTF.